This T cell receptor (beta chain) came from a study of T cells after yellow fever vaccination. The CDR3 covers 18 residues. Trimming removed 0 bases from V and 7 bases from J; junction bases left unmatched: 17. Germline V gives CDR1 SGHDT, CDR2 YYEEEE. TCRdb itself ran the 5' RACE reads through MiXCR, one entry per CDR3 protein. The sample includes roughly 340,000 distinct CDR3 sequences, approximately 3.9% of them seen just once. The chain uses TRBV5-6 and TRBJ1-1; 8 nucleotides agree with TRBD1. Sequencing used PBMCs, obtained 5 days after the yellow fever booster vaccination. This clonotype originated in a man younger than 30 who received the YFV17D yellow fever vaccine. The CDR3 loop is CASSLANVYSQGADEAFF. The CDR3 DNA reads TGTGCCAGCAGCTTGGCAAACGTTTATTCCCAGGGGGCGGATGAAGCTTTCTTT.